A selection of T cell receptor beta chains follows, all from one sample in a study of T cells in localized non-small cell lung cancer. The method was immunoSEQ multiplex PCR; TCRdb's version includes in-frame clones alone and lacks a portion of them. The repertoire holds approximately 140,000 clones, with more than 80% as singletons. Sequences were derived from peripheral blood, sampled before any cancer treatment. These receptors all stem from an older female donor with stage I lung adenocarcinoma. Both conserved end residues are part of each CDR3. A D gene is named only where the DNA matches it firmly. Some rows mark clone size as missing; the rest say once, few, many or name a class of expanded clone.

j_call v_call d_call clone_size cdr3_length cdr3_nt cdr3_aa
TRBJ2-1 TRBV5-1 TRBD2 NA 15 TGCGCCAGCAGCTTGTCTAGCGGGACCTACAATGAGCAGTTCTTC CASSLSSGTYNEQFF
TRBJ2-3 TRBV9 TRBD2 NA 21 TGTGCCAGCAGCGTAGCCTTAGGTCGGGCTAGCGGAGGCCCTAGCACAGATACGCAGTATTTT CASSVALGRASGGPSTDTQYF
TRBJ2-1 TRBV19 NA NA 13 TGTGCCAGTAGTATTACGGGGCCCAATGAGCAGTTCTTC CASSITGPNEQFF
TRBJ1-3 TRBV6-5 TRBD1 NA 14 TGTGCCAGCAGGGGACAGAGCTCTGGAAACACCATATATTTT CASRGQSSGNTIYF
TRBJ2-5 TRBV18 NA NA 14 TGTGCCAGCTCACCACGGGTTGCGCAGGAGACCCAGTACTTC CASSPRVAQETQYF
TRBJ1-2 TRBV28 TRBD1 NA 15 TGTGCCAGCAGACAAAGAGTAGGGGGCAACTATGGCTACACCTTC CASRQRVGGNYGYTF
TRBJ2-1 TRBV7-8 NA NA 17 TGTGCCAGCAGCTTAGGGGCCCCAGCGGGTATCTACAATGAGCAGTTCTTC CASSLGAPAGIYNEQFF
TRBJ2-5 TRBV5-4 TRBD2 once 16 TGTGCCAGCAGCTTGGGGACTAGCGGGCCTCAAGAGACCCAGTACTTC CASSLGTSGPQETQYF
TRBJ2-5 TRBV28 TRBD2 NA 18 TGTGCCAGCAGTCACGAGACCGGGACTAGCGGGAGTCTAAAGACCCAGTACTTC CASSHETGTSGSLKTQYF
TRBJ2-1 TRBV14 NA NA 12 TGTGCCAGCAGCCAGGGGTTAAATGAGCAGTTCTTC CASSQGLNEQFF
TRBJ2-2 TRBV18 TRBD1 NA 16 TGTGCCAGCTCACCTGCAGGGGGCCCGAGCACCGGGGAGCTGTTTTTT CASSPAGGPSTGELFF
TRBJ2-7 TRBV5-1 NA NA 16 TGCGCCAGCAGCCCGGAGCGGCTAAGGGGGAGAGACGAGCAGTACTTC CASSPERLRGRDEQYF
TRBJ2-7 TRBV9 TRBD2 NA 17 TGTGCCAGCAGCGCGAACCCTGGACTAGCGGGAACCTACGAGCAGTACTTC CASSANPGLAGTYEQYF
TRBJ1-1 TRBV5-4 TRBD1 once 14 TGTGCCAGCAGCCGGACAGGGGTGAACACTGAAGCTTTCTTT CASSRTGVNTEAFF
TRBJ2-5 TRBV25-1 TRBD2 NA 15 TGTGCCAGCAGTCGACTAGCGGGAGGGCCGGAGACCCAGTACTTC CASSRLAGGPETQYF
TRBJ1-2 TRBV29-1 TRBD1 NA 12 TGCAGCGTTGTTCCAGGGGGTTATGGCTACACCTTC CSVVPGGYGYTF
TRBJ2-2 TRBV27 TRBD1 NA 17 TGTGCCAGCAGTTCCCCGGCCCTGGACAGGGACACCGGGGAGCTGTTTTTT CASSSPALDRDTGELFF
TRBJ2-3 TRBV11-2 NA few 14 TGTGCCAGCAGCAACCCCGGGGACACAGATACGCAGTATTTT CASSNPGDTDTQYF
TRBJ1-2 TRBV6-4 TRBD1 NA 15 TGTGCCAGCAGTATGAGGCGGGGACAGAACTATGGCTACACCTTC CASSMRRGQNYGYTF
TRBJ1-2 TRBV5-4 NA NA 11 TGTGCCAGCAGCCGTTATGGGGGCTACACCTTC CASSRYGGYTF
TRBJ2-2 TRBV5-1 NA NA 14 TGCGCCAGCAGTTTTGGGATATCATCCGGGGAGCTGTTTTTT CASSFGISSGELFF
TRBJ1-1 TRBV19 TRBD1 few 17 TGTGCCAGTAGTATAGGGCCAGGGGGGGTGAGGAACACTGAAGCTTTCTTT CASSIGPGGVRNTEAFF
TRBJ1-3 TRBV11-3 NA NA 15 TGTGCCAGCAGCAGAGACAGCGGCTCTGGAAACACCATATATTTT CASSRDSGSGNTIYF
TRBJ1-2 TRBV20-1 NA NA 11 TGCAACCCGACGGGCAGTTATGGCTACACCTTC CNPTGSYGYTF
TRBJ2-1 TRBV19 TRBD1 NA 15 TGTGCCAGTAGTTCCCGGACAGGGAAGTATTATGAGCAGTTCTTC CASSSRTGKYYEQFF
TRBJ2-7 TRBV15 TRBD1 NA 17 TGTGCCACCAGCAGACTCCTCGACAGGGGGCCCCCCTACGAGCAGTACTTC CATSRLLDRGPPYEQYF
TRBJ1-1 TRBV6-1 NA NA 15 TGTGCCAGCAGAAAAGCAGTTGACTGGAACACTGAAGCTTTCTTT CASRKAVDWNTEAFF
TRBJ2-7 TRBV30 TRBD1 NA 12 TGTGCCTACGACAGGGCAAACTACGAGCAGTACTTC CAYDRANYEQYF
TRBJ1-1 TRBV29-1 TRBD1 NA 12 TGCAGCGTTAGACAGGGGCTCGCTGAAGCTTTCTTT CSVRQGLAEAFF
TRBJ2-7 TRBV29-1 NA NA 12 TGCAGCGTTGTAGAGGGGCCGAGCGAGCAGTACTTC CSVVEGPSEQYF
TRBJ2-2 TRBV5-4 TRBD1 once 15 TGTGCCAGCATCCCGGGGACAGGCGTCACCGGGGAGCTGTTTTTT CASIPGTGVTGELFF
TRBJ1-5 TRBV2 NA NA 12 TGTGCCAGCAGTGGAGACAATCAGCCCCAGCATTTT CASSGDNQPQHF
TRBJ1-1 TRBV6-1 NA NA 14 TGTGCCAGCACCTTCACAGGGCAGAACACTGAAGCTTTCTTT CASTFTGQNTEAFF
TRBJ1-5 TRBV19 NA NA 14 TGTGCCAGTAGTATACAACGGGGGTATCAGCCCCAGCATTTT CASSIQRGYQPQHF
TRBJ1-3 TRBV6-5 NA NA 13 TGTGCCAGCAGTTACTCCCAACCGGGCACCATATATTTT CASSYSQPGTIYF
TRBJ1-2 TRBV7-9 TRBD1 NA 14 TGTGCCAGCAGCAGGCCGGGACAGAGCTATGGCTACACCTTC CASSRPGQSYGYTF
TRBJ1-2 TRBV7-3 NA once 14 TGTGCCAGCGGCTTTCTTTGGCGGGACTATGGCTACACCTTC CASGFLWRDYGYTF
TRBJ2-5 TRBV9 NA NA 15 TGTGCCAGCAGCCTCCCCGGGCCTCATCAAGAGACCCAGTACTTC CASSLPGPHQETQYF
TRBJ2-7 TRBV25-1 NA NA 14 TGTGCCAGCAGTAACTACCCTAACACCTACGAGCAGTACTTC CASSNYPNTYEQYF
TRBJ2-3 TRBV5-6 TRBD1 NA 14 TGTGCCAGCAGCCCTGGACAGGGCGTCAATACGCAGTATTTT CASSPGQGVNTQYF
TRBJ1-2 TRBV14 NA NA 14 TGTGCCAGCAGCGGGAAGGCTGGTCAGAATGGCTACACCTTC CASSGKAGQNGYTF
TRBJ1-1 TRBV27 NA once 13 TGTGCCAGCAGGGCTGCCTGGGGCACTGAAGCTTTCTTT CASRAAWGTEAFF
TRBJ2-1 TRBV25-1 TRBD1 NA 13 TGTGCCAGCGCCCTCCGGGACAGGAGCGGGCAGTTCTTC CASALRDRSGQFF
TRBJ2-7 TRBV11-2 TRBD2 once 14 TGTGCCAGCAGTCTTGGACTAGCGGCATACGAGCAGTACTTC CASSLGLAAYEQYF
TRBJ1-1 TRBV14 TRBD1 NA 13 TGTGCCAGCAGCCAGGGACAGCACACTGAAGCTTTCTTT CASSQGQHTEAFF
TRBJ1-1 TRBV5-1 NA NA 15 TGCGCCAGCAGCTTGGTCCCAGCGACGAACACTGAAGCTTTCTTT CASSLVPATNTEAFF
TRBJ2-1 TRBV10-1 TRBD2 NA 18 TGCGCCAGCAGTTCTCGCCCCGGGACTAGCGGGAGTAGTAATGAGCAGTTCTTC CASSSRPGTSGSSNEQFF
TRBJ2-7 TRBV29-1 NA few 12 TGCAGCGTGCGGACAGCCGAGTACGAGCAGTACTTC CSVRTAEYEQYF
TRBJ2-7 TRBV27 NA NA 13 TGTGCCAGCAGTTTATCTGGGGGCTACGAGCAGTACTTC CASSLSGGYEQYF
TRBJ2-1 TRBV20-1 NA NA 11 TGCAGTGCTAGGGGTGACAATGAGCAGTTCTTC CSARGDNEQFF
TRBJ1-1 TRBV19 NA NA 13 TGTGCCAGTAAGGTGGAACGGGACACTGAAGCTTTCTTT CASKVERDTEAFF
TRBJ1-1 TRBV7-9 NA few 15 TGTGCCAGCAGCTTTTCGAACTTAGGGAACACTGAAGCTTTCTTT CASSFSNLGNTEAFF
TRBJ2-6 TRBV7-2 NA NA 16 TGTGCCAGCAGCGTCACCTCGGAGTCTGGGGCCAACGTCCTGACTTTC CASSVTSESGANVLTF
TRBJ1-2 TRBV6-6 TRBD1 NA 14 TGTGCCAGCAGTTACCAGGGGGCTCCCTATGGCTACACCTTC CASSYQGAPYGYTF
TRBJ2-7 TRBV6-5 TRBD2 few 13 TGTGCCAGCAAACTAGCGGTAAACTACGAGCAGTACTTC CASKLAVNYEQYF
TRBJ2-5 TRBV28 NA NA 15 TGTGCCAGCAGTTTACCACAGGGTGGAGGAGAGACCCAGTACTTC CASSLPQGGGETQYF